This TCR beta chain was identified during a study of cytomegalovirus exposure and HLA in healthy donors. Whole-study results and caveats: At a 0.05 false discovery rate, a later analysis found around 15,000 TCR beta sequences to be associated with HLA alleles. About 87% or about 30% of the time was how often most TCR beta V segments were productive, according to an earlier analysis. Among TCR sequences, most were rare, though some public TCRs appeared in many donors.

The CDR3 consists of 14 residues. Trimming pared 1 base from V and 0 bases from J, leaving 7 bases between. The V gene's germline CDR1 is PRHDT and CDR2 FYEKMQ (reference sequence). As concerns this clone: What it binds is unknown.

The PCR had 60 Vbeta and 13 Jbeta primers. Assay: immunoSEQ multiplex PCR; the TCRdb copy retains only in-frame clones and omits some. The profile shows under 150,000 clones, around 73% of them singletons. Sequencing was done on a sample of PBMCs. The clonotype originates from a woman in her twenties or thirties in good health and CMV-seropositive. The chain has TRBV13 and TRBJ2-7; D unclear. Here the CDR3 DNA reads TGTGCCAGCAGCTTAGCCGACACCTCCTACGAGCAGTACTTC. Translation: CASSLADTSYEQYF.